The T cell receptor (beta chain) under discussion was sequenced for a study of blood T cell repertoires in COVID-19. Study-wide context: Sites across the United States, Italy and Spain contributed samples from acute and convalescent COVID-19.

J gave up 8 bases and V 6 bases, and 9 bases lay outside the gene matches. The CDR3 totals 15 residues. Germline-derived CDR1 and CDR2 are SGHTA and FQGTGA. TCRdb's copy holds only in-frame clones and misses some; the assay was immunoSEQ multiplex PCR. This sample yields 300,000 to 400,000 clones, of which roughly 85% are seen a single time; 6% to 9% belongs to the top ten. The material sequenced was peripheral blood. This TCR derives from a human donor in a cohort sampled during active COVID-19. The chain has TRBV7-3 and TRBJ2-1; 11 positions agree with TRBD2. CDR3: CASSPSGGWSDEQFF. The CDR3 nucleotides are TGTGCCAGCAGTCCTAGCGGGGGGTGGTCGGATGAGCAGTTCTTC.